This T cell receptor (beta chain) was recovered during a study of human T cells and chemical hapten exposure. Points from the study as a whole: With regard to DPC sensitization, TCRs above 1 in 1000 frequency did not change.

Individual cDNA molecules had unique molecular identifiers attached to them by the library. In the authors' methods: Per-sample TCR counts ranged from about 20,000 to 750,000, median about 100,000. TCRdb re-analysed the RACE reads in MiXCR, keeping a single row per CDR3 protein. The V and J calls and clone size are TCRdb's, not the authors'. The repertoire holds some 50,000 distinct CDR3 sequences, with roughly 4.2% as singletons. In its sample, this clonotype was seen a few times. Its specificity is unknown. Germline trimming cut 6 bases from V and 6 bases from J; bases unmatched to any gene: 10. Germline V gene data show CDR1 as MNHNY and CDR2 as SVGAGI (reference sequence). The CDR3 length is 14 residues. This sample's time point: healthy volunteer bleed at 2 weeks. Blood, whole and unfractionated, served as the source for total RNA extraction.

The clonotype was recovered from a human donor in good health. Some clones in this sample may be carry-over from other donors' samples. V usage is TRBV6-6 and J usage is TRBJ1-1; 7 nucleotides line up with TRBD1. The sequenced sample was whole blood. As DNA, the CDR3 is TGTGCCAGCAGAGACAGGGATATAAGGCCTGAAGCTTTCTTT. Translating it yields CASRDRDIRPEAFF.